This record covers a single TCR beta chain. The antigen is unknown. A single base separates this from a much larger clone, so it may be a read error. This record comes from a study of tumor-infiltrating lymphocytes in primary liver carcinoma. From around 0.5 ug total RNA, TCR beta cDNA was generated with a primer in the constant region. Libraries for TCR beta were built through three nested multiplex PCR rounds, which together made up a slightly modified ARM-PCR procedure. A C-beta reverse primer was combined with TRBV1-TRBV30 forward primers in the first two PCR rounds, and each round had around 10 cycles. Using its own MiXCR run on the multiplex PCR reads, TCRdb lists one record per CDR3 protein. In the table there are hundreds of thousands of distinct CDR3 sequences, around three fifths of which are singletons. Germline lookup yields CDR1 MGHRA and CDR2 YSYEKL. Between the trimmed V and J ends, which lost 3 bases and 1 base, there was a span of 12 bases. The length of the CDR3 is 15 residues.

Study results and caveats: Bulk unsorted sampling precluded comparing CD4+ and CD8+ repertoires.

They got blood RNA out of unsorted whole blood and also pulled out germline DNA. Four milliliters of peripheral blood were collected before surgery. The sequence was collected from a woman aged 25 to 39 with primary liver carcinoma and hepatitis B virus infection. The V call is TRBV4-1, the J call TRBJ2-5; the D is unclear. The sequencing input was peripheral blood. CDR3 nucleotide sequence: TGCGCCAGCAGCCATGATAGGAAAGGCCAAGAGACCCAGTACTTC. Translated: CASSHDRKGQETQYF.